Following are 5 T cell receptor beta chains from one sample sequenced in a study of CD8 T cells in ankylosing spondylitis. General study results and limits: Ankylosing spondylitis blood appeared to carry a characteristic TCR beta motif of roughly 8 highly homologous variants.

One entry per CDR3 protein, called by TCRdb with MiXCR from the 5' RACE reads. The sample lists about 500,000 distinct CDR3 sequences, about 5.2% seen once, with 3.5% in the top ten. Which antigens these TCRs recognize remains unknown. The specimen was blood, either unsorted or a sorted T cell fraction (not recorded which). Receptors were obtained from a male donor with ankylosing spondylitis.

This clonotype was detected many times. The chain employs TRBV7-2 and TRBJ2-7; tentatively, D is TRBD2 (6 bases). The CDR3 consists of 16 residues. Per germline, CDR1 SGHTA and CDR2 FQGNSA. V was pared by 5 bases and J by 1 base, with 18 bases between. The CDR3 nucleotides are TGTGCCAGCAGCCTAGGTGGGGGGTTTGGGTCCTACGAGCAGTACTTC. Residues: CASSLGGGFGSYEQYF.

This clonotype occurred many times. This rearrangement joins TRBV10-3 to TRBJ1-5; D is ambiguous. Germline CDR1 and CDR2: ENHRY and SYGVKD. The CDR3 spans 13 residues. V lost 1 base, J lost 4 bases, and 5 bases lay in between. The DNA of the CDR3 is TGTGCCATCAGTGAGTTCGCGAATCAGCCCCAGCATTTT. Amino acids: CAISEFANQPQHF.

This clonotype appeared many times. The gene calls are TRBV4-2 and TRBJ2-7, with 7 bases aligning to TRBD1. V lost 4 bases, J lost 3 bases, and 6 bases stayed unmatched. This CDR3 has 14 amino acids. Germline values: CDR1 LGHNA, CDR2 YNFKEQ. The CDR3 nucleotides read TGTGCCAGCAGCCCCCGGGACAGAATCTACGAGCAGTACTTC. Its translation is CASSPRDRIYEQYF.

This clonotype has only a few counts. This chain links TRBV7-2 with TRBJ1-1; D unresolved. Trimming took 5 bases from V and 6 from J, leaving 19 bases between them. The CDR3 covers 15 residues. Germline CDR1 and CDR2: SGHTA and FQGNSA. CDR3 amino acids: CASSPTDGRRAEAFF. In DNA, the CDR3 is TGTGCCAGCAGCCCAACCGACGGGAGGCGGGCTGAAGCTTTCTTT.

In its sample, this clonotype was seen many times. The V and J genes are TRBV9 and TRBJ1-5; TRBD1 might be the D (5 bases). CDR3 length: 17 residues. Germline CDR1 reads SGDLS; CDR2 reads YYNGEE. The ends were cut back, 3 bases at V and 7 bases at J, with 23 bases in the middle. The chain's CDR3 is CASSAGKGNEGMQPQHF. The CDR3 DNA follows: TGTGCCAGCAGCGCCGGGAAGGGGAACGAGGGGATGCAGCCCCAGCATTTT. The full variable domain, its missing parts supplied by reference TRBV9 and TRBJ1-5, is DSGVTQTPKHLITATGQRVTLRCSPRSGDLSVYWYQQSLDQGLQFLIQYYNGEERAKGNILERFSAQQFPDLHSELNLSSLELGDSALYFCASSAGKGNEGMQPQHFGDGTRLSIL.